Included here is one T cell receptor (beta chain) sequence, with context. This clonotype was seen repeatedly, ten times or more. It has no known antigen specificity. No much larger clonotype is one base removed from it; base qualities were not supplied. V lost 4 bases and J lost 6 bases; the stretch between them is 11 bases long. The germline V gene yields SGHRS for CDR1 and YFSETQ for CDR2. From the cysteine up to the phenylalanine, the CDR3 has a length of 12 residues. Kept here is only the CDR3 DNA, which spans 36 bases and is read in frame from base 1. The source of the sample is a study of regulatory T cells in long-lasting Graves disease (dated by TCRdb to the early 2020s). Regarding the study in general: Patients with newly diagnosed Graves' disease had been on antithyroid drugs for under 3 months. Patients with persistent Graves' disease were compared with patients with newly diagnosed Graves' disease using TCR sequencing and RNA sequencing of peripheral blood. The study was conducted in China and was registered as a clinical trial. A total of around 35 samples underwent TCR sequencing, from some 13 patients with persistent Graves' disease and 20 patients with newly diagnosed Graves' disease.

What the work shows at the level of the full study, not this receptor alone: Because the primary lesion, thyroid tissue, could not be accessed, the study looked at peripheral blood alone. Sequencing and analysis were restricted to the TCR beta chain. Persistent patients shared more public clonotypes among themselves (around 3,000) than newly diagnosed patients did (approximately 870). The authors acknowledged the small sample size as a limitation that may reduce accuracy. Lower TCR Shannon entropy and fewer highly expanded clones were observed in persistent Graves' disease patients than in newly diagnosed patients, which suggested clonal expansion. Persistent disease showed preferential use of TRBV28, TRBJ1-2 and TRBJ2-5, whereas newly diagnosed disease favored TRBV20-1 and TRBJ2-1.

This specimen's time point label, per the study, means: newly diagnosed GD, antithyroid drugs for less than 3 months. For both TCR sequencing and RNA sequencing, RNA was extracted from PBMCs using TRIzol. Graves' disease was diagnosed according to American Thyroid Association guidelines. Patients for the study were recruited at an endocrinology department in Xi'an, China. Each patient gave about 9.1 milliliters of peripheral blood, collected in an EDTA anticoagulant tube. Ficoll Paque Plus density gradient separation was used to isolate PBMCs, and no additional T cell sorting was done. An Agilent 2100 Bioanalyzer and agarose gel were used to assess RNA quality, and a NanoDrop 2000 was used to measure RNA concentration. Library generation was performed with multiplex PCR. TCRdb records Illumina HiSeq 4000 as the sequencer. To build TCR beta libraries, CDR3 regions were amplified by Arm-PCR using iRepertoire HTBI primers. Before sequencing, the PCR products underwent gel purification. The original pipeline was this. Gene usage analysis of CDR3 amino acid clonotypes used the roughly 62 TRBV and about 15 TRBJ segments found across samples. COPE and FqMerger were used to merge filtered high-quality paired reads into contigs. BLAST was used to align contigs to IMGT TRBV, TRBD and TRBJ reference genes, with CDR3 defined following IMGT. Highly expanded clones were defined as clonotypes with a frequency above 0.1%. Repertoire diversity was measured by Shannon entropy, and V-J evenness by the Gini coefficient. A clonotype found in more than one individual was treated as public. TCRdb passed the public sequencing reads through fastp at Q25 and MiXCR, retaining productive beta sequences. Identical CDR3 protein sequences are pooled into one entry, listed with their most common genes and DNA. The V and J calls come from TCRdb's annotation, not from the publication. Present in this sample are approximately 490,000 distinct CDR3 sequences, about 17% of which were seen just once. 10% to 15% of the sample belongs to the ten largest clones.

The sample was also reused in another study, on T cells in Graves' hyperthyroidism and ophthalmopathy. The second investigation adds: A patient counted as having stable Graves' hyperthyroidism if no progression to ophthalmopathy occurred over 18 months of follow-up. Hyperthyroidism patients were aged 18 to 65 years and newly diagnosed, with disease duration of less than 2 months. Patients with uncontrolled infections, other autoimmune diseases, pregnancy or lactation were excluded. Clinical symptoms, serum thyroxine and TRAb, thyroid ultrasound, and orbital computed tomography formed the basis for the diagnoses. The TCR CDR3 was subjected to a first round of RT-PCR using the HTBI primer set and the Qiagen OneStep RT-PCR kit. Most expanded thyroid clonotypes (frequency above 0.001) were also detected in blood, a finding suggesting that blood repertoires may reflect thyroid immune responses. In cross-validation, a model built on a 13 V-J signature told ophthalmopathy apart from stable hyperthyroidism with less than 90% sensitivity and roughly 81% specificity, and in testing the same model reached 80%/75%. In validation, progression to ophthalmopathy was predicted by the model with nearly 71% sensitivity and 72% to 85% specificity, a median of roughly 6 months before onset. TCR V-J signatures able to tell the groups apart were searched for in a discovery cohort of 95 to 100 patients, of whom over 40 had Graves' ophthalmopathy and under 65 had stable Graves' hyperthyroidism. Prospective prediction of ophthalmopathy was tested in an independent validation cohort consisting of some 19 hyperthyroidism patients and approximately 16 patients who later progressed to ophthalmopathy. The roughly 100 discovery patients were randomly split 7:3 into training and test sets. Thyroid tissue and blood T-cell repertoires from six Graves' hyperthyroidism patients were also compared in the study. Following sampling, methimazole starting at 30 mg daily was given to hyperthyroidism patients, and high-dose intravenous methylprednisolone was given to ophthalmopathy patients. The libraries were constructed in a second round of multiplex PCR and then size-selected and purified. The libraries were sequenced on an Illumina HiSeq2000 using paired-end 100 bp reads. SOAPnuke was used to process the raw data, throwing out any read that contained adapters or uncalled bases, had a mean Phred below 15, or lacked an exact constant-primer or identifier match. COPE v1.2.5 was used to merge high-quality paired reads, and clonotypes were defined as unique nucleotide sequences. MiTCR v1.1 was used to align clonotypes to the IMGT TRBV, TRBD and TRBJ reference segments. Only V-J combinations with frequency above 0.0001, covering about 99% of repertoires, were analysed. A TCS score was defined as the ratio between F50 (clonal expansion) and ExV (chaos), using BLOSUM62-based TCRdist between CDR3 peptides within each V-J. Welch's t-statistics and random forest reduced 450 to 600 V-J features to about 12, which were used in a naive Bayes classifier (R e1071). Sample size was not statistically predetermined, and blinding of investigators to group allocation was not performed. The paper describes TCR Vbeta CDR3 sequencing of some 130 peripheral blood samples, made up of under 50 ophthalmopathy patients, roughly 75 hyperthyroidism patients and approximately 17 progressor patients.

The origin of this receptor is a man in his forties with Graves disease. Donor details come from another sample of the same person, matched by shared clones. Sample: peripheral blood mononuclear cells (PBMCs), taken at new diagnosis, from a patient treated with antithyroid drugs. In this chain, TRBV5-1 is recombined with TRBJ2-7; there is no confident call for the D gene. The nucleotides read TGCGCCAGCAGCCCACGGTTACGCGAGCAGTACTTC. This gives the protein CASSPRLREQYF.